This TCR beta chain was observed in a study of blood T cell repertoires in COVID-19. Study at large: Samples taken during acute and convalescent COVID-19 were collected in the United States, Italy and Spain. Sample material is recorded as cDNA or gDNA derived from T cells, B-cell-depleted T cells, or PBMCs.

Repertoires were generated with immunoSEQ multiplex PCR, while TCRdb's copy carries only in-frame clones and drops some. The sample lists some 200,000 clones; about 90% were seen once. CDR1 is MNHNY, CDR2 SVGAGI, per germline (reference sequence). V shed 2 bases and J shed 4 bases, with 12 bases lying between them. This CDR3 has 15 residues. The chain has TRBV6-6 and TRBJ1-5; D remains unclear. Sequencing input: peripheral blood. This TCR derives from a man aged 60 to 69 with active or convalescent COVID-19. The CDR3 region is CASSYGRQENQPQHF. The CDR3 DNA reads as TGTGCCAGCAGTTACGGAAGGCAGGAAAATCAGCCCCAGCATTTT.